This T cell receptor beta chain stems from a study of blood T cells in healthy people across ages. A J-beta primer mix and a sample-barcoded 5' primer were used in a second PCR of about 7 to 12 cycles. Carrying 12 random nucleotides, a template-switch adaptor labeled each individual cDNA molecule. TCRdb used MiXCR to reprocess the 5' RACE reads, holding one entry per CDR3 protein. Of around 1,800,000 distinct CDR3 sequences in the sample, about 39% are singletons; the top ten hold 23%. Whole-study results and caveats: No conclusive comparison of naive versus antigen-experienced cells was possible with unsorted PBMCs. The study found more naive CD4+ cells and higher diversity in long-lived than aged donors.

CDR1 and CDR2 from the germline V gene are SNHLY and FYNNEI. Trimming took off 1 base at V and 9 bases at J, with 11 bases between the two ends. The CDR3 covers 13 residues. To note about this clonotype: Its specificity is not known.

The rearrangement uses TRBV2 and TRBJ2-3; D is unresolved. The sequence was collected from a human donor in good health. The sequenced material came from blood. The DNA for the CDR3 is TGTGCCAGCAGTGAAGGCTCTGGTGCCACGCAGTATTTT. It encodes CASSEGSGATQYF.